Listed below are T cell receptor beta chains from one sample, sequenced in a study of CD8+ T cells in alopecia areata. Profiling relied on immunoSEQ multiplex PCR, and the TCRdb table lists in-frame clones only, not all of them. Of some 150,000 clones in the sample, 45% to 55% were seen once. The source material was CD8+ T cells sorted from blood, sampled at week 0. Receptors originate from a human donor with alopecia areata. CDR3s include the opening cysteine and the closing phenylalanine or tryptophan. The order of the fields is D gene, clone size, V gene, J gene, CDR3 protein, CDR3 DNA. The D gene is left open where the match is weak. Where a row states a size, it is once, few, many or the class of an expanded clone; other rows omit it.

.,.,TRBV28,TRBJ2-3,CASSLQRSTDTQYF,TGTGCCAGCAGTTTACAGCGGAGCACAGATACGCAGTATTTT
TRBD1,many,TRBV4-3,TRBJ2-1,CASSQDGTGTNEQFF,TGCGCCAGCAGCCAAGATGGGACAGGAACCAATGAGCAGTTCTTC
TRBD1,.,TRBV28,TRBJ2-7,CASSPGQSPYEQYF,TGTGCCAGCAGCCCGGGACAGTCACCTTACGAGCAGTACTTC
.,.,TRBV9,TRBJ2-6,CASSVAGKAGGANVLTF,TGTGCCAGCAGCGTAGCAGGGAAGGCTGGTGGGGCCAACGTCCTGACTTTC
.,.,TRBV27,TRBJ2-1,CASSLGTKPYNEQFF,TGTGCCAGCAGTTTGGGCACAAAACCCTACAATGAGCAGTTCTTC
.,.,TRBV25-1,TRBJ2-1,CASSESGALYNEQFF,TGTGCCAGCAGTGAGAGCGGAGCCCTCTACAATGAGCAGTTCTTC
.,few,TRBV30,TRBJ1-1,CAWGGAEGGREAFF,TGTGCCTGGGGGGGTGCGGAGGGCGGTCGCGAAGCTTTCTTT
TRBD2,.,TRBV15,TRBJ2-3,CATSSRGEKGTQYF,TGTGCCACCAGCAGCCGGGGGGAGAAAGGTACGCAGTATTTT
.,few,TRBV21-1,TRBJ1-1,CASSKAGSGANTEAFF,TGTGCCAGCAGCAAAGCGGGTTCGGGGGCGAACACTGAAGCTTTCTTT
.,.,TRBV19,TRBJ1-1,CASTQSGRNTEAFF,TGTGCCAGTACCCAGAGCGGACGCAACACTGAAGCTTTCTTT